The 22 T cell receptor beta chains below all came from one sample that was sequenced in a study of Graves' ophthalmopathy and Graves' hyperthyroidism. From RNA, the CDR3 regions of TCR beta chains were amplified and sequenced. The library came from an HTBI-primed first-round RT-PCR and a second-round multiplex PCR. A single record per CDR3 protein comes from TCRdb applying MiXCR to the multiplex PCR reads. The data show just over 600,000 distinct CDR3 sequences, with about 20% seen just once and around 6.9% held by the top ten. Sequenced material: peripheral blood. The source is a woman between 18 and 29 years old with stable Graves' hyperthyroidism. Some clones in this sample may be carry-over from other donors' samples.

The genes are TRBV20-1 and TRBJ1-6; the D is unclear. CDR3 length: 14 amino acids. Germline V gene data show CDR1 as DFQATT and CDR2 as SNEGSKA (reference sequence). Between the trimmed V and J ends, which lost 3 bases and 9 bases, there was a span of 15 bases. CDR3 coding DNA: TGCAGTGCTAGTTTCCGGACCTCCGGTTCACCCCTCCACTTT. Its protein is CSASFRTSGSPLHF.

This clonotype appeared many times. The chain uses TRBV5-1 and TRBJ1-2; D possibly corresponds to TRBD1 (5 bases). The CDR3 covers 14 residues. The V end lost 0 bases, the J end lost 6 bases, and 12 bases lay between the germline ends. The germline CDR1 and CDR2 sequences are SGHRS and YFSETQ. The CDR3 DNA is TGCGCCAGCAGCTTGGGGGGCATGAATGATGGCTACACCTTC. Translated, it gives CASSLGGMNDGYTF. The full variable domain, rest sourced from reference TRBV5-1 and TRBJ1-2, is KAGVTQTPRYLIKTRGQQVTLSCSPISGHRSVSWYQQTPGQGLQFLFEYFSETQRNKGNFPGRFSGRQFSNSRSEMNVSTLELGDSALYLCASSLGGMNDGYTFGSGTRLTVV.

The table lists this clonotype with many counts. The chain links TRBV2 to TRBJ2-5; 15 bases map to TRBD2. The CDR3 length is 17 residues. V lost 6 bases to trimming and J lost 1 base; unmatched junction nucleotides: 6. The germline gives CDR1 SNHLY, CDR2 FYNNEI. This chain's CDR3 is CASRGLAGGGAQETQYF. The CDR3 DNA is TGTGCCAGCAGGGGACTAGCGGGAGGAGGGGCCCAAGAGACCCAGTACTTC.

In its sample, this clonotype was seen many times. V usage is TRBV12-3 or TRBV12-4 and J usage is TRBJ1-2; TRBD1 might be the D (6 bases). CDR3 size: 15 residues. The ends were cut back, 2 bases at V and 4 bases at J, with 14 bases in the middle. The chain's CDR3 is CASSLSGGRTYGYTF. For the CDR3, the DNA is TGTGCCAGCAGTTTATCCGGGGGGCGGACCTATGGCTACACCTTC.

This clonotype was seen ten or more times. This sequence joins TRBV28 and TRBJ1-2; D may be TRBD1 (6 bases). CDR1 is MDHEN, CDR2 SYDVKM, per germline. The V end lost 3 bases, the J end lost 7 bases, and 12 bases lay between the germline ends. This CDR3 has 13 residues. CDR3 residues: CASSFLGAGGYTF. The CDR3 DNA reads as TGTGCCAGCAGTTTCCTGGGGGCGGGTGGCTACACCTTC.

This rearrangement joins TRBV20-1 to TRBJ1-5; the D gene is possibly TRBD1 (6 bases). The CDR3 runs to 13 residues. The V gene's germline CDR1 is DFQATT and CDR2 SNEGSKA (reference sequence). Trimming took 6 bases from V and 3 from J, leaving 12 bases between them. CDR3 nucleotide sequence: TGCAGTGCCAGTGGGGGGCCCAATCAGCCCCAGCATTTT. This gives the protein CSASGGPNQPQHF.

This clonotype was seen at least ten times. The chain employs TRBV3-1 and TRBJ1-1; D ambiguous. V was pared by 0 bases and J by 4 bases, with 9 bases between. This CDR3 has 14 amino acids. Germline V gives CDR1 LGHDT, CDR2 YNNKEL (reference sequence). The CDR3 region is CASSQDQIGTEAFF. Here the CDR3 DNA reads TGTGCCAGCAGCCAAGATCAGATAGGCACTGAAGCTTTCTTT.

The CDR3 sequence: CASSEVMTSVDEQYF. CDR3 sequence (DNA): TGTGCCAGCAGTGAAGTTATGACGTCGGTGGACGAGCAGTACTTC. This chain connects TRBV6-1 to TRBJ2-7; no firm D call. V was trimmed by 1 base and J by 5 bases, leaving 15 bases between them. This CDR3 region has 15 residues. Germline V gives CDR1 MNHNS, CDR2 SASEGT.

This clonotype has a handful of counts. The chain has TRBV20-1 and TRBJ2-5, with D perhaps TRBD1 (5 bases). Trimming stripped 0 bases from V and 5 bases from J, with 13 bases between. This CDR3 has 14 amino acids. Germline CDR1 reads DFQATT; CDR2 reads SNEGSKA (reference sequence). CDR3 nucleotides: TGCAGTGCTAGAGATCAGGGTCAGACGGAGACCCAGTACTTC. It codes for CSARDQGQTETQYF.

V is TRBV29-1 and J is TRBJ1-2; maybe TRBD1 (6 bases). This CDR3 region has 14 residues. Germline CDR1 SQVTM, CDR2 ANQGSEA. V gave up 4 bases and J gave up 0 bases, with 12 bases separating them. The chain's CDR3 is CSVADRKANYGYTF. The DNA for the CDR3 is TGCAGCGTTGCGGACAGAAAAGCTAACTATGGCTACACCTTC.

This clonotype showed up many times. V is TRBV10-3 and J is TRBJ2-3; no firm D call. The V and J ends lost 6 bases and 2 bases respectively, with 9 bases between them. The germline CDR1 and CDR2 sequences are ENHRY and SYGVKD. The CDR3 loop spans 13 amino acids. CDR3 loop: CAISYKNTDTQYF. The DNA of the CDR3 is TGTGCCATCAGCTACAAAAACACAGATACGCAGTATTTT.

At least ten counts were recorded for this clonotype. The chain carries TRBV10-1 and TRBJ2-7, with D uncertain. This CDR3 has 15 residues. Germline V gene data show CDR1 as WNHNN and CDR2 as SYGVQD (reference sequence). The V end was cut by 4 bases, the J end by 2 bases, with 15 bases between. CDR3 region: CASSGLRIWPYEQYF. CDR3 coding DNA: TGCGCCAGCAGTGGTTTGAGGATTTGGCCCTACGAGCAGTACTTC.

This clonotype has a count of ten or more. This chain joins TRBV6-5 and TRBJ2-4; the D gene could be TRBD1 or TRBD2 (5 bases each). With 2 bases removed from V and 5 bases from J, the gap between germline ends came to 7 bases. CDR1 is MNHEY and CDR2 is SVGAGI in the germline V gene. The length of the CDR3 is 13 residues. Here the CDR3 reads CASSYGTQNIQYF. Written as DNA, the CDR3 is TGTGCCAGCAGTTACGGGACCCAAAACATTCAGTACTTC.

This clonotype was found a few times. The CDR3 region has the DNA TGTGCCAGCACAGGGACAGGGGGGTCCACTGAAGCTTTCTTT. Translating it yields CASTGTGGSTEAFF. The genes are TRBV12-3 or TRBV12-4 and TRBJ1-1; 11 nucleotides agree with TRBD1. This CDR3 is built from 14 residues. V was clipped by 7 bases and J by 4 bases; unmatched bases: 5.

The V and J genes are TRBV4-2 and TRBJ2-7; possible D gene TRBD1, 6 bases. The germline V gene encodes CDR1 LGHNA and CDR2 YNFKEQ. This CDR3 spans 14 amino acids. Trimming removed 6 bases from V and 4 bases from J, with 16 bases in between. This CDR3 reads CASRNTGTPYEQYF. The CDR3 nucleotides are TGTGCCAGCAGAAACACCGGGACACCTTACGAGCAGTACTTC.

The rearrangement uses TRBV29-1 and TRBJ1-2, with D possibly matching TRBD1 (6 bases). Per germline, CDR1 SQVTM and CDR2 ANQGSEA. The V end lost 4 bases, the J end lost 4 bases, and 13 bases lay between the germline ends. The CDR3 covers 13 residues. The CDR3 reads CSVVGSGAYGYTF. The CDR3, as DNA: TGCAGCGTTGTAGGATCAGGGGCCTATGGCTACACCTTC. Full variable domain (rest looked up from reference TRBV29-1 and TRBJ1-2): SAVISQKPSRDICQRGTSLTIQCQVDSQVTMMFWYRQQPGQSLTLIATANQGSEATYESGFVIDKFPISRPNLTFSTLTVSNMSPEDSSIYLCSVVGSGAYGYTFGSGTRLTVV.

The chain recombines TRBV28 with TRBJ1-5, with D unclear. Trimming cost V 1 base and J 5 bases, with 12 bases left between them. Germline V gene lookup returns CDR1 MDHEN and CDR2 SYDVKM. CDR3 size: 15 residues. The CDR3 region has the DNA TGTGCCAGCAGTTTATCCAGGTCAGTCCATCAGCCCCAGCATTTT. Translating gives CASSLSRSVHQPQHF. The variable domain in full, completed from reference TRBV28 and TRBJ1-5, reads DVKVTQSSRYLVKRTGEKVFLECVQDMDHENMFWYRQDPGLGLRLIYFSYDVKMKEKGDIPEGYSVSREKKERFSLILESASTNQTSMYLCASSLSRSVHQPQHFGDGTRLSIL.

This clonotype was picked up many times. The chain carries TRBV2 and TRBJ1-1; 7 bases agree with TRBD1. Germline loops: CDR1 SNHLY, CDR2 FYNNEI. Unmatched junction bases numbered 9, after V lost 5 bases and J lost 6 bases. This CDR3 comprises 14 residues. In DNA, the CDR3 is TGTGCCAGCAGTCTGACAGGGAGTCTCCCTGAAGCTTTCTTT. This sequence encodes CASSLTGSLPEAFF.

This rearrangement joins TRBV12-3 or TRBV12-4 to TRBJ1-2; D may be TRBD1 (5 bases). V was pared by 6 bases and J by 3 bases, with 11 bases between. The CDR3 consists of 13 residues. For the CDR3, the DNA is TGTGCCAGCAGCACTGACAGAGACTATGGCTACACCTTC. Translation gives CASSTDRDYGYTF.

The gene calls are TRBV6-2 or TRBV6-3 and TRBJ1-1; no clear D. This CDR3 comprises 16 residues. V lost 0 bases and J lost 0, with 11 bases in between. CDR1 is MNHEY and CDR2 is SVGEGT in the germline V gene. The CDR3 here is CASSYSTIRMNTEAFF. For the CDR3, the DNA is TGTGCCAGCAGTTACTCGACGATCCGTATGAACACTGAAGCTTTCTTT.

There are many counts of this clonotype. The chain couples TRBV7-8 to TRBJ2-7; TRBD1 is a possible D gene (6 bases). Trimming left V 3 bases short and J 7 bases short, with 19 bases between. Germline assignment: CDR1 SGHVS and CDR2 FQNEAQ. CDR3 length: 15 residues. CDR3 nucleotide sequence: TGTGCCAGCAGCTTCTTTCGGGACACCACCTGGGAGCAGTACTTC. It translates to CASSFFRDTTWEQYF.

This clonotype was found many times. This sequence joins TRBV7-9 and TRBJ1-6; the D gene is possibly TRBD1 (6 bases). This CDR3 comprises 16 residues. Germline V gene sequence: CDR1 SEHNR, CDR2 FQNEAQ (reference sequence). With 2 bases removed from V and 4 bases from J, the gap between germline ends came to 12 bases. The CDR3 loop is CASSLRGLGYNSPLHF. DNA for the CDR3: TGTGCCAGCAGCTTACGGGGGCTGGGGTATAATTCACCCCTCCACTTT.